This TCR beta chain is drawn from a study of T cell responses to AZD1222 COVID-19 vaccine. The method was immunoSEQ multiplex PCR; TCRdb's version includes in-frame clones alone and lacks a portion of them. The sample lists about 200,000 clones, just over 90% occurring once. CDR3 length equals 15 residues. V lost 0 bases to trimming and J lost 6 bases, with 10 bases between them. Per the germline V gene, CDR1 is SGHRS and CDR2 is YFSETQ. This clonotype was sampled from an adult in good health. V is TRBV5-1 and J is TRBJ1-6, with D hard to call. The sequenced sample was peripheral blood, obtained on day 0 of MenACWY control vaccination. The CDR3 DNA reads as TGCGCCAGCAGCTTGGCCGGGTCAGCTAATTCACCCCTCCACTTT. It specifies CASSLAGSANSPLHF.